The clone carrying this TCR beta chain was recorded a few times. CDR3 size: 15 residues. The trim removed 6 bases at V and 2 bases at J, leaving 7 bases unmatched. CDR1 is DFQATT, CDR2 SNEGSKA, per germline (reference sequence). One entry per CDR3 protein results from TCRdb running MiXCR on the RT-PCR reads. Of around 700,000 distinct CDR3 sequences in the sample, over 12% were seen once. The sequencing sample was made of memory CD4+ T cells from blood. The receptor was derived from a female donor in good health, serving as a healthy control. This chain uses TRBV20-1 with TRBJ2-3, with 11 bases fitting TRBD2. As DNA, the CDR3 is TGCAGTGCCACAAGACTAGCGGGAAACACAGATACGCAGTATTTT. Amino acids: CSATRLAGNTDTQYF.